A single sample is the source of the 28 T cell receptor beta chains below, sequenced in a study of blood T cell repertoires in COVID-19. Profiling relied on immunoSEQ multiplex PCR, and the TCRdb table lists in-frame clones only, not all of them. The sample lists about 340,000 clones; 70% to 90% were seen once. Sequenced material: PBMCs or T cells enriched from blood (not recorded which). Every receptor here comes from a woman between 35 and 50 years old with acute COVID-19.

V gene TRBV20-1 combines with J gene TRBJ2-2, with 7 bases lining up with TRBD1. Germline CDR1 and CDR2: DFQATT and SNEGSKA (reference sequence). V lost 3 bases and J lost 1; bases outside the gene matches: 8. This CDR3 is 16 amino acids long. The CDR3 DNA follows: TGCAGTGCTAGTCCCCCGGGACAGAAGAACACCGGGGAGCTGTTTTTT. Protein: CSASPPGQKNTGELFF.

This clone was seen only once. V usage is TRBV5-1 and J usage is TRBJ1-2; D may be TRBD1 (5 bases). The germline gives CDR1 SGHRS, CDR2 YFSETQ. Trimming shortened V by 4 bases and J by 4 bases, and 11 bases separated the two germline ends. This CDR3 has 13 residues. CDR3 bases: TGCGCCAGCAGCCAAGCTCAGGGCTATGGCTACACCTTC. Translation: CASSQAQGYGYTF.

To note about this clone: This same CDR3 is encoded by further DNA sequences in the sample. The gene calls are TRBV7-3 and TRBJ2-1; 7 bases agree with TRBD2. V was pared by 2 bases and J by 4 bases, with 5 bases of the junction left unmatched. Germline V gives CDR1 SGHTA, CDR2 FQGTGA. This CDR3 spans 15 amino acids. CDR3 region: CASSLDGGSYNEQFF. The CDR3 DNA reads TGTGCCAGCAGCTTAGACGGGGGGTCTTACAATGAGCAGTTCTTC.

V gene TRBV6-2 or TRBV6-3 combines with J gene TRBJ2-5; a possible D gene is TRBD2 (5 bases). With 0 bases removed from V and 7 bases from J, the gap between germline ends came to 12 bases. CDR1 and CDR2 (germline): MNHEY, SVGEGT. This CDR3 is 14 amino acids long. The CDR3 DNA reads as TGTGCCAGCAGTTACTCGGACTCGAGGATGACCCAGTACTTC. Translating gives CASSYSDSRMTQYF.

The rearrangement links TRBV11-2 to TRBJ1-2; 9 positions agree with TRBD1. Losses at the gene ends were 1 base for V and 8 bases for J; bases not matched to a gene: 5. This CDR3 comprises 14 residues. Germline V lookup: CDR1 SGHAT, CDR2 FQNNGV. The CDR3: CASSLVQGARGYTF. CDR3 nucleotides: TGTGCCAGCAGCTTAGTACAGGGGGCACGGGGCTACACCTTC.

The rearrangement joins TRBV15 to TRBJ2-5, with a weak D call TRBD1 (7 bases). The CDR3 extends over 14 amino acids. The germline V and J ends were trimmed by 5 bases and 5 bases, with 15 bases remaining between them. Germline V gene lookup returns CDR1 LNHNV and CDR2 YYDKDF (reference sequence). CDR3 region: CATSGGTAGETQYF. As DNA, the CDR3 is TGTGCCACCAGCGGAGGGACAGCAGGGGAGACCCAGTACTTC.

V usage is TRBV28 and J usage is TRBJ2-1; 8 bases fit TRBD1. J was trimmed by 10 bases and V by 4 bases; bases with no gene match: 15. The CDR3 covers 16 residues. The germline V gene encodes CDR1 MDHEN and CDR2 SYDVKM. The CDR3 DNA follows: TGTGCCAGCAGTTCGATCATTGGGACAGGTCGTTTAGAGCAGTTCTTC. This encodes CASSSIIGTGRLEQFF.

The CDR3 DNA reads TGTGCCACCCGAAGACAGTTTGAAGCTTTCTTT. It translates to CATRRQFEAFF. This chain joins TRBV19 and TRBJ1-1, with a tentative D call TRBD1 (5 bases). CDR3 length: 11 amino acids. V was shortened by 10 bases and J by 7 bases, with 13 bases between the two germline ends. Looked up from germline, CDR1 is LNHDA and CDR2 is SQIVND (reference sequence). Full variable domain (remainder filled in from reference TRBV19 and TRBJ1-1): DGGITQSPKYLFRKEGQNVTLSCEQNLNHDAMYWYRQDPGQGLRLIYYSQIVNDFQKGDIAEGYSVSREKKESFPLTVTSAQKNPTAFYLCATRRQFEAFFGQGTRLTVV.

The V and J genes are TRBV7-9 and TRBJ2-1; 7 bases align to TRBD2. CDR1 is SEHNR and CDR2 is FQNEAQ in the germline V gene (reference sequence). The CDR3 is 15 amino acids. Unmatched junction bases numbered 2, after V lost 1 base and J lost 2 bases. The CDR3 DNA sequence: TGTGCCAGCAGCTTAGGGGGAGGGACCTACAATGAGCAGTTCTTC. It specifies CASSLGGGTYNEQFF. The entire variable domain, with the rest obtained from reference TRBV7-9 and TRBJ2-1, is as follows: DTGVSQNPRHKITKRGQNVTFRCDPISEHNRLYWYRQTLGQGPEFLTYFQNEAQLEKSRLLSDRFSAERPKGSFSTLEIQRTEQGDSAMYLCASSLGGGTYNEQFFGPGTRLTVL.

The chain links TRBV19 to TRBJ1-1; 7 bases fit TRBD1. The CDR3 consists of 14 residues. J gave up 8 bases and V 7 bases, and 13 bases lay outside the gene matches. The germline gives CDR1 LNHDA, CDR2 SQIVND (reference sequence). The CDR3: CASIRQGVLEEAFF. DNA for the CDR3: TGTGCCAGTATAAGACAGGGCGTTCTGGAAGAAGCTTTCTTT.

CDR3 coding DNA: TGTGCCAGCAGCAAGGACAGGGGGCCCTACAATGAGCAGTTCTTC. This sequence encodes CASSKDRGPYNEQFF. The chain couples TRBV3-1 (or the pseudogene TRBV3-2) to TRBJ2-1; 11 bases fit TRBD1. V shed 5 bases, J shed 2 bases, and the junction held 2 bases outside the gene matches. Germline CDR1 and CDR2: LGHDT and YNNKEL (reference sequence). The CDR3 consists of 15 residues.

This clone has a single count. CDR3 in amino acids: CASSFTGGSYGNTIYF. The CDR3 region has the DNA TGCGCCAGCAGCTTCACAGGGGGCTCGTACGGAAACACCATATATTTT. This chain connects TRBV5-1 to TRBJ1-3, with 9 bases aligning to TRBD1. V was clipped by 2 bases and J by 4 bases; unmatched bases: 7. The CDR3 has 16 residues. Germline assignment: CDR1 SGHRS and CDR2 YFSETQ.

The chain uses TRBV3-1 (or the pseudogene TRBV3-2) and TRBJ2-7, with D possibly being TRBD2 (6 bases). CDR3 size: 14 residues. Trimming cost V 4 bases and J 1 base, with 11 bases left between them. Per the germline V gene, CDR1 is LGHDT and CDR2 is YNNKEL (reference sequence). The CDR3 DNA follows: TGTGCCAGCAGCCGAGTCGGGGGATCCTACGAGCAGTACTTC. This sequence encodes CASSRVGGSYEQYF.

This clone was counted a single time. This sequence joins TRBV18 and TRBJ2-5; D is undetermined. Between the trimmed V and J ends, which lost 2 bases and 7 bases, there was a span of 14 bases. The CDR3 has 14 amino acids. Looked up from germline, CDR1 is KGHSH and CDR2 is LQKENI. The DNA for the CDR3 is TGTGCCAGCTCACCAAAGACACGCCTCGGGACCCAGTACTTC. Translating it yields CASSPKTRLGTQYF.

For the CDR3, the DNA is TGTGCCAGCAGCTTAGGTGGCAACAGGGGTGGAAACACCATATATTTT. Its translation: CASSLGGNRGGNTIYF. The chain combines TRBV7-2 with TRBJ1-3; TRBD1 matches at 7 bases. Per the germline V gene, CDR1 is SGHTA and CDR2 is FQGNSA. CDR3 size: 16 residues. J was trimmed by 3 bases and V by 1 base; bases with no gene match: 6.

This chain connects TRBV21-1 to TRBJ1-5. TRBV21-1 is designated a pseudogene. The CDR3 contains 16 residues. CDR3 nucleotide sequence: TGTGCCAGCAGCAAAGGGGGGGGCAGGCGGAGTCAGCCCCAGCATTTT. This encodes CASSKGGGRRSQPQHF.

The rearrangement links TRBV5-8 to TRBJ2-7; 7 bases map to TRBD1. The CDR3 extends over 15 amino acids. The V segment lost 1 base and the J segment 0 bases; nucleotides outside the gene matches: 4. Germline-derived CDR1 and CDR2 are SGHTS and YDEGEE. This CDR3 reads CASSLPGQSSYEQYF. CDR3 coding DNA: TGTGCCAGCAGCTTGCCGGGACAGTCCTCCTACGAGCAGTACTTC.

The chain carries TRBV6-6 and TRBJ1-3; D call uncertain. There are 14 residues in the CDR3. The V and J ends lost 7 bases and 0 bases respectively, with 10 bases between them. Germline lookup yields CDR1 MNHNY and CDR2 SVGAGI (reference sequence). The CDR3 DNA sequence: TGTGCCAGCACTCCGACAACCTCTGGAAACACCATATATTTT. It yields the protein CASTPTTSGNTIYF.

This chain connects TRBV3-1 (or the pseudogene TRBV3-2) to TRBJ2-1; 11 bases align to TRBD2. CDR1 and CDR2 from the germline V gene are LGHDT and YNNKEL (reference sequence). The CDR3 spans 15 residues. V gave up 2 bases and J gave up 9 bases; unmatched junction bases: 6. CDR3 sequence reads: CASSQTSGRLGEQFF. DNA for the CDR3: TGTGCCAGCAGCCAAACTAGCGGGAGATTGGGTGAGCAGTTCTTC.

CDR3 residues: CASSYDDSGISYEQYF. CDR3 nucleotide sequence: TGTGCCAGCAGCTATGATGATAGCGGGATCTCCTACGAGCAGTACTTC. The chain uses TRBV6-2 or TRBV6-3 and TRBJ2-7, with 8 nucleotides matching TRBD2. The CDR3 sequence is 16 residues long. With V trimmed by 6 bases and J by 0 bases, 10 bases remained unmatched. CDR1 is MNHEY, CDR2 SVGEGT, per germline.

The V call is TRBV2, the J call TRBJ1-1; D remains unclear. The CDR3 loop spans 13 amino acids. Per germline, CDR1 SNHLY and CDR2 FYNNEI. V was pared by 4 bases and J by 3 bases, with 9 bases between. The CDR3 protein is CASSVLGDTEAFF. The CDR3 nucleotides are TGTGCCAGCAGTGTACTGGGAGACACTGAAGCTTTCTTT.

The gene calls are TRBV27 and TRBJ1-1, with 9 positions matching TRBD1. This CDR3 region has 15 residues. Germline CDR1 reads MNHEY; CDR2 reads SMNVEV (reference sequence). V trimming: 3 bases; J trimming: 7 bases; junction bases outside the gene matches: 9. CDR3 protein: CASSFQPGQGSEAFF. The DNA for the CDR3 is TGTGCCAGCAGTTTTCAGCCGGGACAGGGAAGTGAAGCTTTCTTT.

This clone has more than one count but fewer than ten. The chain combines TRBV3-1 (or the pseudogene TRBV3-2) with TRBJ2-3; TRBD2 agrees at 7 bases. Trimming removed 10 bases from V and 6 bases from J; junction bases left unmatched: 1. The germline CDR1 and CDR2 sequences are LGHDT and YNNKEL (reference sequence). CDR3 length: 10 residues. Written as DNA, the CDR3 is TGTGCCACCGGGGGGGATACGCAGTATTTT. Translation: CATGGDTQYF.

The count of this clone is one. The chain uses TRBV2 and TRBJ1-2; weak D call: TRBD1 (6 bases). Trimming removed 4 bases from V and 4 bases from J, with 16 bases in between. Germline CDR1 reads SNHLY; CDR2 reads FYNNEI. The CDR3 extends over 15 amino acids. In nucleotides, the CDR3 is TGTGCCAGCAGTGTTAACTACAGGGAGATCTATGGCTACACCTTC. It is translated as CASSVNYREIYGYTF.

In its sample, this clone was seen once. The genes are TRBV11-2 and TRBJ2-2, with D maybe TRBD1 (6 bases). Trimming removed 1 base at V and 0 bases at J, with 12 bases between. CDR3 length: 17 residues. CDR1 is SGHAT and CDR2 is FQNNGV in the germline V gene. The CDR3 is CASSLVRGGPNTGELFF. Written as DNA, the CDR3 is TGTGCCAGCAGCTTAGTGCGAGGGGGTCCGAACACCGGGGAGCTGTTTTTT.

DNA of the CDR3: TGCAGTGCTAGTGGGGGGCGGGAGTTTAAAGAGCAGTACTTC. This gives the protein CSASGGREFKEQYF. The chain combines TRBV20-1 with TRBJ2-7; TRBD2 is a possible D gene (7 bases). Trimming removed 3 bases from V and 7 bases from J, with 19 bases in between. The V gene's germline CDR1 is DFQATT and CDR2 SNEGSKA (reference sequence). This CDR3 region has 14 residues.

This clone was found once. The chain joins TRBV7-3 to TRBJ2-2; no clear D gene. With 2 bases removed from V and 0 bases from J, the gap between germline ends came to 13 bases. The CDR3 covers 17 residues. In germline, CDR1 is SGHTA, CDR2 FQGTGA. The chain's CDR3 is CASSLSGDHSNTGELFF. As DNA, the CDR3 is TGTGCCAGCAGCTTATCGGGTGACCACTCGAACACCGGGGAGCTGTTTTTT.

The chain has TRBV14 and TRBJ1-1, with D possibly TRBD1 on 5 matching bases. The CDR3 extends over 14 amino acids. V gave up 0 bases and J gave up 5 bases, with 10 bases separating them. Germline CDR1 is SGHDN and CDR2 is FVKESK. CDR3 nucleotide sequence: TGTGCCAGCAGCCAAGATACGGGGGGGACTGAAGCTTTCTTT. This translates into CASSQDTGGTEAFF.